The sequence of this T cell receptor beta chain was determined in a study of post-analysis software for immune sequencing data. Turning to the study itself: Patients with relapsing-remitting, secondary progressive and progressive-relapsing multiple sclerosis courses were all represented. Study findings and constraints: Strong co-clustering by F measure was evident for samples that had been prepared in the same batch. Patients carried roughly five TRBV segments more frequently than controls did, and TRBV5-6, TRBV5-1 and TRBV20-1 were among them. Normalized Chao1 diversity in multiple sclerosis patients fell significantly below that of controls.

Germline CDR1 and CDR2: SGHVS and FQNEAQ. V trimming: 4 bases; J trimming: 0 bases; junction bases outside the gene matches: 8. The CDR3 spans 16 residues. Unique-molecular-identifier-tagged TCR beta cDNA libraries were used. TCRdb re-called the PCR reads with MiXCR, one entry per CDR3 protein. The table has 700,000 to 900,000 distinct CDR3 sequences, around 46% seen once. Details on this clonotype: The antigen remains undetermined.

The TCR was taken from a girl under 18 with multiple sclerosis. Sequenced: blood. The genes are TRBV7-8 and TRBJ1-2; TRBD1 matches at 7 bases. The CDR3 sequence: CASSWGATGSNYGYTF. CDR3 nucleotides: TGTGCCAGCAGCTGGGGGGCGACAGGGTCTAACTATGGCTACACCTTC.